The 29 T cell receptor beta chains listed next were all sequenced from one sample in a study of Ad26.COV2.S vaccination and SARS-CoV-2 variants. Here immunoSEQ multiplex PCR was the method, and the copy in TCRdb shows in-frame clones only, minus some. The sample comprises under 150,000 clones, 70% to 90% of which are singletons, and around 5% rests with the top ten. The starting material was peripheral blood, obtained after recovery from COVID-19. The source of these receptors is a human donor who had recovered from COVID-19.

This clone appeared a few times. This sequence joins TRBV11-2 and TRBJ2-5; D uncertain. Germline CDR1 and CDR2: SGHAT and FQNNGV. CDR3 size: 17 residues. V lost 4 bases to trimming and J lost 4 bases, with 22 bases between them. CDR3 protein: CASSSRQPLLSGETQYF. The CDR3, as DNA: TGTGCCAGCAGCTCCCGCCAGCCCCTTTTGTCGGGAGAGACCCAGTACTTC.

The V gene is TRBV4-3, the J gene TRBJ1-4; D remains unclear. The CDR3 spans 11 residues. The germline V gene has CDR1 LGHNA and CDR2 YSLEER. V was clipped by 8 bases and J by 5 bases, with 6 bases between them. This chain's CDR3 is CASGSNEKLFF. CDR3 DNA: TGCGCCAGCGGGTCCAATGAAAAACTGTTTTTT.

V usage is TRBV19 and J usage is TRBJ1-5; no clear D. V was shortened by 5 bases and J by 3 bases, with 23 bases between the two germline ends. Germline CDR1 reads LNHDA; CDR2 reads SQIVND (reference sequence). CDR3 length: 18 residues. DNA for the CDR3: TGTGCCAGTAGTTCCCCGGGTGCGGCAATTAGGGACAATCAGCCCCAGCATTTT. Its protein product is CASSSPGAAIRDNQPQHF.

This clone was observed a few times. The chain combines TRBV27 with TRBJ2-2; weak D call: TRBD1 (5 bases). The CDR3 consists of 15 residues. V dropped 5 bases and J dropped 5 bases, with 15 bases sitting between them. Germline V CDR1 and CDR2: MNHEY, SMNVEV (reference sequence). CDR3 DNA: TGTGCCAGCAGTCCCTGGACATCGTTAACCGGGGAGCTGTTTTTT. Encoded protein: CASSPWTSLTGELFF.

J is TRBJ2-1 and V is TRBV5-1; D remains ambiguous. CDR1 is SGHRS and CDR2 is YFSETQ in the germline V gene. The CDR3 length is 14 residues. Trimming took off 0 bases at V and 4 bases at J, with 8 bases between the two ends. This CDR3 is CASSLGAGYNEQFF. CDR3 coding DNA: TGCGCCAGCAGCTTGGGGGCTGGTTACAATGAGCAGTTCTTC.

V is TRBV15 and J is TRBJ2-4; 7 bases are shared with TRBD2. V shed 7 bases, J shed 9 bases, and the junction held 6 bases outside the gene matches. This CDR3 contains 12 residues. CDR1 LNHNV and CDR2 YYDKDF come from the germline V gene (reference sequence). CDR3: CATNPGGGIQYF. CDR3 nucleotide sequence: TGTGCCACCAACCCCGGCGGGGGCATTCAGTACTTC. Full variable domain (outside the CDR3, taken from reference TRBV15 and TRBJ2-4): DAMVIQNPRYQVTQFGKPVTLSCSQTLNHNVMYWYQQKSSQAPKLLFHYYDKDFNNEADTPDNFQSRRPNTSFCFLDIRSPGLGDTAMYLCATNPGGGIQYFGAGTRLSVL.

The chain is built from TRBV28 and TRBJ2-5; D might be TRBD2 (6 bases). Germline-derived CDR1 and CDR2 are MDHEN and SYDVKM. With 5 bases removed from V and 2 bases from J, the gap between germline ends came to 12 bases. The CDR3 is 14 amino acids. The DNA of the CDR3 is TGTGCCAGCAGTACGGGACTGTTACAAGAGACCCAGTACTTC. The encoded protein is CASSTGLLQETQYF.

Only one count was recorded for this clone. J is TRBJ1-5 and V is TRBV2, with D possibly matching TRBD1 (6 bases). The CDR3 has 14 residues. Per the germline V gene, CDR1 is SNHLY and CDR2 is FYNNEI. V was shortened by 4 bases and J by 2 bases, with 9 bases between the two germline ends. The chain's CDR3 is CASSGGAGNQPQHF. For the CDR3, the DNA is TGTGCCAGCAGTGGGGGGGCTGGCAATCAGCCCCAGCATTTT.

V gene TRBV7-9 combines with J gene TRBJ1-4, with TRBD1 identical over 7 bases. In germline, CDR1 is SEHNR, CDR2 FQNEAQ (reference sequence). V gave up 5 bases and J gave up 11 bases; unmatched junction bases: 20. This CDR3 is 17 amino acids long. The CDR3 region has the DNA TGTGCCAGCAGCCCCAAAGTGACAGGGCCGGAGAGTGATAAACTGTTTTTT. This gives the protein CASSPKVTGPESDKLFF.

J is TRBJ2-2 and V is TRBV5-8, with TRBD2 as a possible D gene (5 bases). The CDR3 has 16 amino acids. The V gene's germline CDR1 is SGHTS and CDR2 YDEGEE. V was cut by 5 bases and J by 2 bases, with 16 bases left in between. As DNA, the CDR3 is TGTGCCAGCAGGTCCCAACCGGGGATCAACACCGGGGAGCTGTTTTTT. Its translation is CASRSQPGINTGELFF.

The chain couples TRBV6-1 to TRBJ2-2; D unclear. V was clipped by 1 base and J by 0 bases, with 3 bases between them. The germline V gene has CDR1 MNHNS and CDR2 SASEGT. CDR3 length: 14 amino acids. The CDR3 sequence is CASSEDTNTGELFF. The CDR3 coding sequence is TGTGCCAGCAGTGAAGACACGAACACCGGGGAGCTGTTTTTT.

The genes are TRBV7-9 and TRBJ2-5; TRBD2 agrees at 10 bases. Germline CDR1 SEHNR, CDR2 FQNEAQ (reference sequence). J lost 1 base, V lost 4 bases, and 9 bases had no gene match. The CDR3 spans 17 residues. In DNA, the CDR3 is TGTGCCAGCAGCTCTCTCAAAGCGGGGGGGATCCAAGAGACCCAGTACTTC. It codes for CASSSLKAGGIQETQYF.

The gene calls are TRBV4-3 and TRBJ2-1; 7 positions agree with TRBD1. Germline values: CDR1 LGHNA, CDR2 YSLEER. V lost 1 base and J lost 12; bases outside the gene matches: 6. This CDR3 spans 13 amino acids. Here the CDR3 DNA reads TGCGCCAGCAGCCAAGGGGACGACAGGGCGCAGTTCTTC. Encoded protein: CASSQGDDRAQFF.

The V gene is TRBV16, the J gene TRBJ1-2, with 7 bases identical to TRBD1. The junction had 1 base not matched to a gene; V was cut back by 0 bases and J by 3 bases. This CDR3 is built from 14 residues. The V gene's germline CDR1 is KGHSY and CDR2 FQNENV. CDR3 nucleotide sequence: TGTGCCAGCAGCCAATCGGGGACAGACTATGGCTACACCTTC. Translated: CASSQSGTDYGYTF.

The V and J genes are TRBV27 and TRBJ2-7; D uncertain. Germline lookup yields CDR1 MNHEY and CDR2 SMNVEV (reference sequence). V was trimmed by 0 bases and J by 0 bases, leaving 9 bases between them. The CDR3 sequence is 15 residues long. In DNA, the CDR3 is TGTGCCAGCAGTTTATCGGGCGAGTTCTCCTACGAGCAGTACTTC. Protein: CASSLSGEFSYEQYF.

The chain combines TRBV28 with TRBJ1-1; TRBD1 aligns across 8 bases. With 10 bases clipped from V and 11 bases from J, the junction kept 9 bases outside the gene matches. Per germline, CDR1 MDHEN and CDR2 SYDVKM. There are 11 residues in the CDR3. Written as DNA, the CDR3 is TGTGCCACGACAGGGGCAAGGGTTGCTTTCTTT. It codes for CATTGARVAFF.

J is TRBJ2-1 and V is TRBV6-6; D perhaps matches TRBD1 (6 bases). CDR3 length: 11 amino acids. Between the trimmed V and J ends, which lost 5 bases and 9 bases, there was a span of 8 bases. Germline lookup yields CDR1 MNHNY and CDR2 SVGAGI (reference sequence). In nucleotides, the CDR3 is TGTGCCAGCAGTACAGGGACTGAGCAGTTCTTC. Encoded protein: CASSTGTEQFF.

The chain combines TRBV5-1 with TRBJ2-1; TRBD2 matches at 12 bases. The CDR3 runs 16 residues. The germline CDR1 and CDR2 sequences are SGHRS and YFSETQ. Trimming removed 0 bases from V and 11 bases from J; junction bases left unmatched: 9. This chain's CDR3 is CASSLVASGGGTQQFF. Written as DNA, the CDR3 is TGCGCCAGCAGCTTGGTGGCTAGCGGGGGGGGAACCCAGCAGTTCTTC.

The chain couples TRBV6-1 to TRBJ1-1, with a possible D match to TRBD1 (6 bases). The V gene's germline CDR1 is MNHNS and CDR2 SASEGT. Trimming removed 4 bases from V and 0 bases from J, with 15 bases in between. This CDR3 contains 16 residues. CDR3 amino acids: CASSVDRPYMNTEAFF. The CDR3 DNA reads as TGTGCCAGCAGTGTCGACAGGCCTTACATGAACACTGAAGCTTTCTTT.

The chain recombines TRBV29-1 with TRBJ2-2; 7 bases fit TRBD1. There are 14 residues in the CDR3. Germline V gives CDR1 SQVTM, CDR2 ANQGSEA. J was trimmed by 0 bases and V by 6 bases; bases with no gene match: 4. Here the CDR3 reads CSVAGTANTGELFF. In DNA form, the CDR3 reads TGCAGCGTAGCCGGGACAGCGAACACCGGGGAGCTGTTTTTT.

V and J are TRBV10-3 and TRBJ1-5; TRBD1 matches 9 bases. This CDR3 contains 14 residues. Germline CDR1 and CDR2: ENHRY and SYGVKD. V gave up 4 bases and J gave up 7 bases; unmatched junction bases: 5. The CDR3 coding sequence is TGTGCCATCAGTGGGGGACAGGGTGAGCAGCCCCAGCATTTT. The encoded protein is CAISGGQGEQPQHF.

The chain has TRBV29-1 and TRBJ1-2; D remains ambiguous. CDR1 SQVTM and CDR2 ANQGSEA come from the germline V gene. Between the trimmed V and J ends, which lost 5 bases and 6 bases, there was a span of 13 bases. This CDR3 spans 12 amino acids. CDR3 protein: CSVSAAPDGYTF. In DNA, the CDR3 is TGCAGCGTTAGTGCCGCTCCTGATGGCTACACCTTC.

This chain connects TRBV7-8 to TRBJ2-3; D unresolved. The CDR3 is 13 residues long. V gave up 3 bases and J gave up 2 bases, with 6 bases separating them. Germline lookup yields CDR1 SGHVS and CDR2 FQNEAQ. The CDR3: CASSFGNTDTQYF. As DNA, the CDR3 is TGTGCCAGCAGCTTTGGGAACACAGATACGCAGTATTTT.

This clone is a singleton in its sample. The V gene is TRBV2, the J gene TRBJ2-4; tentatively, D is TRBD2 (6 bases). The V end lost 6 bases, the J end lost 7 bases, and 10 bases lay between the germline ends. CDR3 size: 12 residues. Germline V gives CDR1 SNHLY, CDR2 FYNNEI. This CDR3 is CASSDGRNIQYF. The CDR3 DNA reads TGTGCCAGCAGCGATGGGAGGAACATTCAGTACTTC.

The V and J genes are TRBV18 and TRBJ1-2, with TRBD1 as a possible D gene (5 bases). There are 15 residues in the CDR3. CDR1 and CDR2 (germline): KGHSH, LQKENI. Trimming removed 5 bases from V and 4 bases from J, with 17 bases in between. CDR3 in amino acids: CASSGGPNPFYGYTF. The CDR3 DNA reads as TGTGCCAGCTCAGGGGGACCCAACCCCTTCTATGGCTACACCTTC.

The chain recombines TRBV27 with TRBJ1-5; weak D call: TRBD1 (6 bases). This CDR3 comprises 16 residues. The germline V gene encodes CDR1 MNHEY and CDR2 SMNVEV (reference sequence). The ends were cut back, 6 bases at V and 2 bases at J, with 17 bases in the middle. The CDR3 DNA reads as TGTGCCAGCAGCAGTGCCGGGGGGCCCCGCAATCAGCCCCAGCATTTT. Translated: CASSSAGGPRNQPQHF.

The chain recombines TRBV9 with TRBJ2-5, with TRBD2 matching over 9 bases. Trimming at V came to 0 bases and at J to 4 bases, leaving 7 bases not matched to a gene. The CDR3 loop spans 16 amino acids. Germline CDR1 and CDR2: SGDLS and YYNGEE. The CDR3 DNA follows: TGTGCCAGCAGCGTAGTGGCGGGGGGGCCGGGAGAGACCCAGTACTTC. Translation gives CASSVVAGGPGETQYF. The entire variable domain, with the rest obtained from reference TRBV9 and TRBJ2-5, is as follows: DSGVTQTPKHLITATGQRVTLRCSPRSGDLSVYWYQQSLDQGLQFLIQYYNGEERAKGNILERFSAQQFPDLHSELNLSSLELGDSALYFCASSVVAGGPGETQYFGPGTRLLVL.

This chain joins TRBV7-9 and TRBJ1-2; D gene unclear. Germline-derived CDR1 and CDR2 are SEHNR and FQNEAQ (reference sequence). Trimming left V 0 bases short and J 8 bases short, with 13 bases between. The CDR3 sequence is 14 residues long. The CDR3, as DNA: TGTGCCAGCAGCTTAGCGACGGCCGTTAAAGGCTACACCTTC. Its translation is CASSLATAVKGYTF.

V and J are TRBV5-4 and TRBJ1-2; 7 bases agree with TRBD1. J was trimmed by 6 bases and V by 4 bases; bases with no gene match: 12. Germline V gene lookup returns CDR1 SGHNT and CDR2 YYREEE (reference sequence). The CDR3 covers 15 residues. The CDR3 sequence is CASSKRTQGGDGYTF. CDR3 DNA: TGTGCCAGCAGCAAACGGACCCAGGGGGGTGATGGCTACACCTTC.